This TCR beta chain was captured in a study of blood T cells in healthy people across ages. The study's findings and limits: TCR beta diversity per million T cells fell roughly linearly with age.

V dropped 7 bases and J dropped 0 bases, with 13 bases sitting between them. Germline V gene sequence: CDR1 MNHNS, CDR2 SASEGT. The CDR3 sequence is 14 residues long. Comment on this clonotype: Its antigen remains unknown.

PCR was performed a second time for about 6 to 12 cycles using a sample-barcoded 5' primer and a J-beta primer mix. TCRdb ran MiXCR on the 5' RACE reads and lists one entry per CDR3 protein. The repertoire consists of fewer than 1.5 million distinct CDR3 sequences, with approximately 38% occurring once and the leading ten covering 7.9%. The gene calls are TRBV6-1 and TRBJ2-7; D is perhaps TRBD2 (7 bases). The sample comprised blood. The origin of this receptor is a woman under 30 in good health. As DNA, the CDR3 is TGTGCCAGCATCAAGAGGGGGGGCTCCTACGAGCAGTACTTC. Its protein product is CASIKRGGSYEQYF.